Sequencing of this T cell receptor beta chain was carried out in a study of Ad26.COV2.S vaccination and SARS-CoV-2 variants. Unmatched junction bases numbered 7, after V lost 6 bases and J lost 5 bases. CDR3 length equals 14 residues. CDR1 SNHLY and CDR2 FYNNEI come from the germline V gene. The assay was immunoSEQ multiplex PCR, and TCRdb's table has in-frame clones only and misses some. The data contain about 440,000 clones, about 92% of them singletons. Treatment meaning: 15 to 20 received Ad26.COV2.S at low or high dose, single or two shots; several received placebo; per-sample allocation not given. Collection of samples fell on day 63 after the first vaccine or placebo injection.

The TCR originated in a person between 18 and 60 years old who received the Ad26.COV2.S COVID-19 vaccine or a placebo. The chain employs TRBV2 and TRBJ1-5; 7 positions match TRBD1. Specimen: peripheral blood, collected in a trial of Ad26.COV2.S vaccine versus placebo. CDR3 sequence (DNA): TGTGCCAGCAGAGGTTCAGGGGGAGATCAGCCCCAGCATTTT. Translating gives CASRGSGGDQPQHF.